This T cell receptor (beta chain) appears in the sequencing data of a study of blood T cell repertoires in COVID-19. Overall study context: The United States, Italy and Spain provided the acute and convalescent COVID-19 samples. The cDNA or gDNA used as material had been derived from T cells, B-cell-depleted T cells, or PBMCs.

Method: immunoSEQ multiplex PCR; TCRdb's copy keeps in-frame clones and lacks some. Among about 180,000 clones listed, about 91% were seen once. Germline assignment: CDR1 SGHVS and CDR2 FQNEAQ. Trimming took 4 bases from V and 4 from J; bases not matched to a gene: 6. The CDR3 extends over 14 amino acids. This chain connects TRBV7-8 to TRBJ2-7; 8 bases are a match to TRBD1. The sequence was collected from a woman aged 25 to 45 with acute or convalescent COVID-19. Source material: peripheral blood. DNA for the CDR3: TGTGCCAGCAGCTCACGGGACAGGTTATACGAGCAGTACTTC. This sequence encodes CASSSRDRLYEQYF.